This paragraph covers one T cell receptor beta chain sequence. Its antigen is currently not known. No much larger clonotype is one base removed from it; base qualities were not supplied. TCRbeta CDR3 regions were amplified from genomic DNA by means of the immunoSEQ Assay, a bias-controlled multiplex PCR. Concerning the study's data processing: Nucleated cell counts per sample were estimated from amplification of reference gene primers within the assay. Sequence reads were collapsed and filtered to measure the absolute abundance of every unique TCRbeta CDR3 rearrangement. Productive Simpson clonality was computed per sample as the square root of Simpson's diversity index over productive rearrangements. TCRdb obtained this table from immuneACCESS and retained in-frame rearrangements with V and J assigned. These tables miss some clones; where compared with another copy, unresolved V genes account for less than half of the shortfall, and the remainder is unexplained. D and trimming come from the DNA, and the V and J calls and clone size come from that table. The sample table contains some 120,000 clones; only one count was recorded for around four fifths of them. The ten largest account for roughly 5.5% of the sample.

Each collaborating institution followed its own protocols to collect whole blood in K2EDTA tubes. For TCRbeta analysis, collaborator samples were shipped as frozen whole blood, as isolated PBMCs, or as DNA extracted from either sample type. The germline V gene provides CDR1 SGHDT and CDR2 YYEEEE. The junction shows trimming of 4 bases on V and 5 bases on J, plus 16 bases between the germline ends. The CDR3 starts with the cysteine, ends with the phenylalanine, and has 16 residues. This entry keeps only the CDR3 DNA: 48 bases, framed from base 1. This sample was taken from a study of blood T cell repertoires in COVID-19 (dated by TCRdb to 2020 to 2021). The study in broad terms: Samples covering the acute and convalescent phases of COVID-19 were provided by collaborators in the United States, Italy and Spain. Subjects who had been exposed to COVID-19, were actively infected with it, or had recovered from it provided the deeply sampled blood TCRbeta repertoires that made up the dataset. The samples were drawn from two sources: the first 160 participants of the ongoing ImmuneRACE study, and fewer than 1,500 subjects contributed by 6 global collaborators. A freely available public database, intended as a resource for researchers studying the immune response to SARS-CoV-2, is where the repertoires were released. Sample metadata almost always included a de-identified subject ID, COVID-19 status, age in years and sex. The prospective study material was composed of cDNA or gDNA derived from T cells, B-cell-depleted T cells, or PBMCs. HLA class I and class II types, where available, came from metadata supplied by the sample provider rather than from assay-based typing. What the research found in general, with its limitations: Clinical and demographic metadata were provided uncurated, with the amount varying by source and participant.

This receptor chain uses TRBV5-6 and TRBJ1-6; the D gene is not confidently resolved. Sequenced material: peripheral blood. The receptor's source is a man aged 55 to 70 with acute or convalescent COVID-19. The nucleotides are TGTGCCAGCAGCCCGGGATGGATGGGCAATAATTCACCCCTCCACTTT. It translates as CASSPGWMGNNSPLHF.